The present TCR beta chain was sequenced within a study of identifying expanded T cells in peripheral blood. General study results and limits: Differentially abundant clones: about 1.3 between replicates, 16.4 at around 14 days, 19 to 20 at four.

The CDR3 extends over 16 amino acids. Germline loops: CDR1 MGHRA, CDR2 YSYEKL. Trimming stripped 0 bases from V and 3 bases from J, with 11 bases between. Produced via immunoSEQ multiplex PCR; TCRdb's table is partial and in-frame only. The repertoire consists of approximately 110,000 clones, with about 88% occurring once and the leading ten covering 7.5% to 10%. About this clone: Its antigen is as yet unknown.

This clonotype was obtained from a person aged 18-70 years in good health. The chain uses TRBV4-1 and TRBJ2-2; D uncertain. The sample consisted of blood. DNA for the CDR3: TGCGCCAGCAGCCAAGAAGTACGGCTTTACACCGGGGAGCTGTTTTTT. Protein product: CASSQEVRLYTGELFF.